This TCR beta chain was sequenced during a study of identical twins. Study results and limitations: Out-of-frame alpha sequences that twins shared showed excess low generation probability.

The CDR3 runs 17 residues. Trimming took 5 bases from V and 4 from J, leaving 21 bases between them. Template switching introduced a universal primer site, and the cDNA bore unique molecular identifiers. From the 5' RACE reads, TCRdb called clonotypes with MiXCR, one entry per CDR3 protein. The sample gives 200,000 to 250,000 distinct CDR3 sequences, 5% to 7% of which show up once; more than 14% is in the top ten. A word on this clonotype: Its antigen is currently unknown.

This same sample was also part of a study on T cells expressing NK-cell markers. That work contributes: It was sorted CD3+CD56-NKG2C+, CD3+CD56+NKG2C- and CD3+CD56+NKG2C+ T cells that provided the TCR beta repertoires. Questions lingered over whether expanded NKG2C+ T cell clones were HCMV-specific.

Sequenced: CD8+ T cells sorted from blood. The TCR originated in a young woman in good health. The gene calls are TRBV12-3 or TRBV12-4 and TRBJ1-5, with D possibly being TRBD1 (5 bases). The chain's CDR3 is CASSPPGRAFRNQPQHF. In DNA form, the CDR3 reads TGTGCCAGCAGTCCCCCAGGCAGGGCGTTTAGGAATCAGCCCCAGCATTTT.